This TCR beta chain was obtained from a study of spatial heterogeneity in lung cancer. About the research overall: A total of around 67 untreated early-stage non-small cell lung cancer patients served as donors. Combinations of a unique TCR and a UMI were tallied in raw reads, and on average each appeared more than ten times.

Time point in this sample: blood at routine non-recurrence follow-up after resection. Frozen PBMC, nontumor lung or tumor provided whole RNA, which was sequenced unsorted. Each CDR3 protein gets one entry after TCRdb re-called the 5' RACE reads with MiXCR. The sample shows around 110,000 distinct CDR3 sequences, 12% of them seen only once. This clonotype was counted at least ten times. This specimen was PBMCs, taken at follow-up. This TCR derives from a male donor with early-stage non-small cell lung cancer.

CDR3 in amino acids: CASTVDRSFNQPQHF. CDR3 in DNA: TGTGCCAGTACCGTGGACAGAAGCTTTAATCAGCCCCAGCATTTT. The V call is TRBV19, the J call TRBJ1-5; maybe TRBD1 (6 bases). The germline V gene has CDR1 LNHDA and CDR2 SQIVND (reference sequence). The CDR3 runs to 15 residues. The V end lost 7 bases, the J end lost 4 bases, and 17 bases lay between the germline ends.